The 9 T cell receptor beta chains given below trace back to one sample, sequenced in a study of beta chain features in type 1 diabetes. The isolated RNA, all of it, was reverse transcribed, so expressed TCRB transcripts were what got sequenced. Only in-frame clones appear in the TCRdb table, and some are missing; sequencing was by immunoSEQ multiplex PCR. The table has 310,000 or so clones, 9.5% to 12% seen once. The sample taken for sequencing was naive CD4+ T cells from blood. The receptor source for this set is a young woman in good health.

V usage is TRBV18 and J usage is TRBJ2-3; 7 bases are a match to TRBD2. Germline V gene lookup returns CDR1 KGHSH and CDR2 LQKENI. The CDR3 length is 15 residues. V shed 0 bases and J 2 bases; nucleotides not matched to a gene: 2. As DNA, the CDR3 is TGTGCCAGCTCACCACCAGCGGGAACCACAGATACGCAGTATTTT. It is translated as CASSPPAGTTDTQYF.

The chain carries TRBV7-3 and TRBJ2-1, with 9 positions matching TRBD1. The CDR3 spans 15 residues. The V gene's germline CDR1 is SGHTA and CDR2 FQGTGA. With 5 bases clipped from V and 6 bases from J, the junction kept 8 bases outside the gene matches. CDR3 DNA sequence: TGTGCCAGCAGCCCTAACATGGACAGGGGCAATGAGCAGTTCTTC. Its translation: CASSPNMDRGNEQFF.

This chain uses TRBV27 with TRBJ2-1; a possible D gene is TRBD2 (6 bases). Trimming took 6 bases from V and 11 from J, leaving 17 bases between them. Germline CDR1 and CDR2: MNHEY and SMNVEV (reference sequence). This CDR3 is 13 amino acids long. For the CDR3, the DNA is TGTGCCAGCAGCCTAGGGACTGGGGATAAGCAGTTCTTC. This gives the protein CASSLGTGDKQFF.

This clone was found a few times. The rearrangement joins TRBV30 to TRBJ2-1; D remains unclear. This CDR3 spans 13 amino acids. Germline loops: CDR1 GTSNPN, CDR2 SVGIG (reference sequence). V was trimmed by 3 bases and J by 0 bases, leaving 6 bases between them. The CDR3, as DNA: TGTGCCTGGAGAGCGAGCTCCTACAATGAGCAGTTCTTC. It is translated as CAWRASSYNEQFF.

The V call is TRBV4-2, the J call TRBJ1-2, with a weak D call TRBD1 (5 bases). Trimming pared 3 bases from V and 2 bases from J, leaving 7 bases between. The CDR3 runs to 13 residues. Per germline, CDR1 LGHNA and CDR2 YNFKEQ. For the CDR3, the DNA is TGTGCCAGCAGCCACGGACAAAACTATGGCTACACCTTC. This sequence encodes CASSHGQNYGYTF.

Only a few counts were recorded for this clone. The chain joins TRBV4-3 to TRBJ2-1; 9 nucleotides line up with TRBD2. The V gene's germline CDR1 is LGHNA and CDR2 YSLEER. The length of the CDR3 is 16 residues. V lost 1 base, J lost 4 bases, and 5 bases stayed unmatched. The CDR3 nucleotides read TGCGCCAGCAGCCAAGCGTCGACTAGCGGATACAATGAGCAGTTCTTC. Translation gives CASSQASTSGYNEQFF.

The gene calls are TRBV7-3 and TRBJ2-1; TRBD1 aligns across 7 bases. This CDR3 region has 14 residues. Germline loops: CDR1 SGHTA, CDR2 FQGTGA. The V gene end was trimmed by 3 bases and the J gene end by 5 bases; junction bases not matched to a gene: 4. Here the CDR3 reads CASSLRGPNNEQFF. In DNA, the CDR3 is TGTGCCAGCAGCTTGAGGGGGCCGAACAATGAGCAGTTCTTC.

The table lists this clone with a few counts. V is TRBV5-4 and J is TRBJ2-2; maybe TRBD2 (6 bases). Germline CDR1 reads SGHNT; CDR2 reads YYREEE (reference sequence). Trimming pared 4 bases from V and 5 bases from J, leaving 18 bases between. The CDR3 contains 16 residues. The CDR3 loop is CASSLPREWGTGELFF. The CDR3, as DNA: TGTGCCAGCAGCCTCCCACGGGAGTGGGGAACCGGGGAGCTGTTTTTT.

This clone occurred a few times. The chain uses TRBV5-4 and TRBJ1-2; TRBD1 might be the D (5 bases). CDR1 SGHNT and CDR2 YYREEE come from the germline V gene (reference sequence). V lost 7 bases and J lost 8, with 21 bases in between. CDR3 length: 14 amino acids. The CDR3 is CASGEFRDYGGYTF. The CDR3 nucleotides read TGTGCCAGCGGCGAATTCCGGGACTATGGGGGCTACACCTTC.